This TCR beta chain was documented in a study of T cell repertoires in cytomegalovirus infection. The CDR3 consists of 17 residues. Germline values: CDR1 MDHEN, CDR2 SYDVKM. V lost 4 bases and J 0 bases, leaving 18 bases between the germline ends. TCRdb processed the reads anew with MiXCR; each CDR3 protein has one entry. Of under 800,000 distinct CDR3 sequences in the sample, 20% to 25% were seen once. The sequenced sample was CD8+ T cells from PBMCs. The receptor's source is a human donor in good health (CMV status not recorded). Some clones in this sample may be carry-over from other donors' samples. V is TRBV28 and J is TRBJ1-1, with D possibly being TRBD1 (5 bases). The CDR3 DNA reads as TGTGCCAGCAGTTCTCCGGGAGGGACGGACATGAACACTGAAGCTTTCTTT. This gives the protein CASSSPGGTDMNTEAFF.